Presented here are 27 T cell receptor beta chains from one specimen sequenced in a study of T cell changes during pregnancy in multiple sclerosis (dated by TCRdb to the late 2010s). The library was generated by the immunoSEQ multiplex PCR assay. Held by TCRdb, this immuneACCESS table contains in-frame sequences only and omits some clones. Under half of the omission traces to an unresolved V gene where checked; the cause of the rest is unknown. The sample table holds around 12,000 clones, of which about nine tenths were seen once. The ten largest clones represent about 8% of the sample. The sample consisted of CD8+ T cells from peripheral blood mononuclear cells, taken in the second trimester of pregnancy. These receptor sequences come from a female donor in good health, enrolled as a control in a pregnancy study.

V usage is TRBV19 and J usage is TRBJ1-5; D remains unclear. The CDR3 runs 18 residues. The ends were cut back, 4 bases at V and 0 bases at J, with 19 bases in the middle. CDR1 is LNHDA, CDR2 SQIVND, per germline (reference sequence). As DNA, the CDR3 is TGTGCCAGTAGTAGCACCGGTTTTTGGTATGATAGCAATCAGCCCCAGCATTTT. This gives the protein CASSSTGFWYDSNQPQHF.

The chain couples TRBV27 to TRBJ1-2, with 7 bases that match TRBD1. The V gene's germline CDR1 is MNHEY and CDR2 SMNVEV (reference sequence). The trim removed 3 bases at V and 4 bases at J, leaving 5 bases unmatched. There are 14 residues in the CDR3. The DNA for the CDR3 is TGTGCCAGCAGTTTCGGGGCAGGGGGCTATGGCTACACCTTC. Its protein is CASSFGAGGYGYTF.

The rearrangement links TRBV7-9 to TRBJ2-2; possibly TRBD1 for D (6 bases). The germline gives CDR1 SEHNR, CDR2 FQNEAQ (reference sequence). The CDR3 is 16 amino acids. Trimming took off 4 bases at V and 1 base at J, with 13 bases between the two ends. The CDR3 DNA is TGTGCCAGCAGCTGGCCCTCGGGACAGAACACCGGGGAGCTGTTTTTT. This translates into CASSWPSGQNTGELFF.

The chain employs TRBV7-3 and TRBJ2-5; TRBD1 agrees at 9 bases. Germline CDR1 and CDR2: SGHTA and FQGTGA. Trimming took 0 bases from V and 3 from J; bases not matched to a gene: 11. The CDR3 has 18 residues. The CDR3 region is CASSLTYRGPGVKETQYF. Here the CDR3 DNA reads TGTGCCAGCAGCTTAACCTACAGGGGGCCCGGGGTTAAAGAGACCCAGTACTTC.

V gene TRBV6-6 combines with J gene TRBJ2-3; D gene uncertain. Germline V lookup: CDR1 MNHNY, CDR2 SVGAGI (reference sequence). V was cut by 2 bases and J by 2 bases, with 5 bases left in between. The CDR3 length is 13 residues. The CDR3 here is CASSYVSTDTQYF. The DNA of the CDR3 is TGTGCCAGCAGTTACGTCTCCACAGATACGCAGTATTTT.

This chain links TRBV6-1 with TRBJ1-4; D uncertain. The ends were cut back, 7 bases at V and 4 bases at J, with 13 bases in the middle. The CDR3 runs 14 residues. Germline V CDR1 and CDR2: MNHNS, SASEGT. The CDR3 region has the DNA TGTGCCAGCAATCGGGGTTATGGTAATGAAAAACTGTTTTTT. This codes for CASNRGYGNEKLFF.

The J gene is TRBJ1-1, the V gene TRBV7-9; 11 nucleotides align to TRBD1. V lost 5 bases to trimming and J lost 7 bases; unmatched junction nucleotides: 9. The CDR3 covers 15 residues. Germline V gene data show CDR1 as SEHNR and CDR2 as FQNEAQ (reference sequence). CDR3 amino acids: CASSGPGQGGNEAFF. The CDR3 nucleotides read TGTGCCAGCAGCGGCCCGGGACAGGGGGGGAATGAAGCTTTCTTT.

The chain is built from TRBV19 and TRBJ2-1, with D hard to call. Trimming cost V 3 bases and J 6 bases, with 12 bases left between them. Germline values: CDR1 LNHDA, CDR2 SQIVND (reference sequence). There are 14 residues in the CDR3. The DNA for the CDR3 is TGTGCCAGTAGTATGGTCACTACAATCAATGAGCAGTTCTTC. This codes for CASSMVTTINEQFF. The full variable domain, its missing parts supplied by reference TRBV19 and TRBJ2-1, is DGGITQSPKYLFRKEGQNVTLSCEQNLNHDAMYWYRQDPGQGLRLIYYSQIVNDFQKGDIAEGYSVSREKKESFPLTVTSAQKNPTAFYLCASSMVTTINEQFFGPGTRLTVL.

The chain has TRBV6-5 and TRBJ2-7; D is undetermined. Trimming pared 2 bases from V and 0 bases from J, leaving 5 bases between. The CDR3 consists of 13 residues. The germline V gene encodes CDR1 MNHEY and CDR2 SVGAGI. CDR3 bases: TGTGCCAGCAGTTACAGGAGCTCCTACGAGCAGTACTTC. This gives the protein CASSYRSSYEQYF.

The CDR3 is CASSRRLAGGTGELFF. The CDR3 DNA is TGTGCCAGCAGCCGAAGACTAGCGGGAGGGACCGGGGAGCTGTTTTTT. The rearrangement uses TRBV11-3 and TRBJ2-2; 14 positions match TRBD2. CDR3 size: 16 residues. Trimming cost V 5 bases and J 5 bases; bases outside gene matches: 4. Germline-derived CDR1 and CDR2 are SGHNT and YENEEA.

The rearrangement uses TRBV27 and TRBJ2-1, with TRBD1 matching 9 bases. Germline V lookup: CDR1 MNHEY, CDR2 SMNVEV (reference sequence). V was pared by 0 bases and J by 4 bases, with 10 bases of the junction left unmatched. The CDR3 runs 18 residues. This CDR3 reads CASSLSPYGTGLYNEQFF. CDR3 sequence (DNA): TGTGCCAGCAGTTTATCACCATACGGGACAGGGCTATACAATGAGCAGTTCTTC.

This chain links TRBV6-6 with TRBJ1-2; D is possibly TRBD1 (5 bases). Trimming left V 6 bases short and J 4 bases short, with 18 bases between. The germline V gene encodes CDR1 MNHNY and CDR2 SVGAGI (reference sequence). The CDR3 covers 15 residues. The CDR3: CASSPPRQRTYGYTF. In DNA form, the CDR3 reads TGTGCCAGCAGCCCGCCTCGACAGAGAACCTATGGCTACACCTTC.

V is TRBV4-1 and J is TRBJ2-7; 9 bases agree with TRBD2. This CDR3 spans 15 amino acids. J was trimmed by 1 base and V by 2 bases; bases with no gene match: 3. Germline V lookup: CDR1 MGHRA, CDR2 YSYEKL. The CDR3 region has the DNA TGCGCCAGCAGCCAACGACTAGCGGAGTCCTACGAGCAGTACTTC. This gives the protein CASSQRLAESYEQYF.

This rearrangement joins TRBV4-1 to TRBJ2-6, with D tentatively TRBD2 (5 bases). Germline assignment: CDR1 MGHRA and CDR2 YSYEKL. This CDR3 spans 16 amino acids. The V end was cut by 4 bases, the J end by 2 bases, with 12 bases between. CDR3 sequence reads: CASSPPGGPGANVLTF. In DNA form, the CDR3 reads TGCGCCAGCAGCCCCCCCGGAGGCCCTGGGGCCAACGTCCTGACTTTC.

This chain joins TRBV4-3 and TRBJ2-3; 7 bases fit TRBD2. V was pared by 0 bases and J by 3 bases, with 12 bases of the junction left unmatched. The CDR3 length is 18 residues. CDR1 is LGHNA, CDR2 YSLEER, per germline. CDR3 bases: TGCGCCAGCAGCCAAGATGCCGGCGGGAGAGGGGTGACAGATACGCAGTATTTT. Amino acid sequence: CASSQDAGGRGVTDTQYF.

V gene TRBV6-1 combines with J gene TRBJ2-1; maybe TRBD2 (5 bases). The germline CDR1 and CDR2 sequences are MNHNS and SASEGT. The V end lost 9 bases, the J end lost 9 bases, and 21 bases lay between the germline ends. The CDR3 loop spans 14 amino acids. Written as DNA, the CDR3 is TGTGCCAGAGACCGGGCCTCTAGCACATGTGAGCAGTTCTTC. As protein: CARDRASSTCEQFF.

The gene calls are TRBV6-6 and TRBJ2-1, with TRBD2 matching over 9 bases. The CDR3 totals 15 residues. The V gene's germline CDR1 is MNHNY and CDR2 SVGAGI (reference sequence). The V segment lost 5 bases and the J segment 3 bases; nucleotides outside the gene matches: 5. CDR3 loop: CASSESSGDYNEQFF. The CDR3 DNA sequence: TGTGCCAGCAGTGAGTCTAGCGGGGACTACAATGAGCAGTTCTTC.

The chain recombines TRBV18 with TRBJ2-1; no definite D call. The CDR3 is 15 amino acids. Germline V gene data show CDR1 as KGHSH and CDR2 as LQKENI. V was trimmed by 2 bases and J by 4 bases, leaving 12 bases between them. CDR3 residues: CASSPTTFAYNEQFF. CDR3 DNA sequence: TGTGCCAGCTCACCAACTACCTTCGCTTACAATGAGCAGTTCTTC.

The chain combines TRBV13 with TRBJ2-7; TRBD2 matches 9 bases. V dropped 4 bases and J dropped 5; count of bases not matched to a gene: 9. The CDR3 has 15 amino acids. From germline, CDR1 is PRHDT and CDR2 FYEKMQ (reference sequence). CDR3 sequence (DNA): TGTGCCAGCAGCTCCCTGGGCGGGAGGGCTGACGAGCAGTACTTC. This sequence encodes CASSSLGGRADEQYF.

The chain employs TRBV5-1 and TRBJ2-1; TRBD2 aligns across 9 bases. CDR3 length: 15 residues. The germline V gene encodes CDR1 SGHRS and CDR2 YFSETQ. J lost 4 bases, V lost 4 bases, and 6 bases had no gene match. The CDR3 loop reads CASSAASGAYNEQFF. CDR3 nucleotide sequence: TGCGCCAGCAGCGCCGCTAGCGGGGCGTACAATGAGCAGTTCTTC.

This clone ranks as large. V and J are TRBV15 and TRBJ1-2; TRBD1 matches at 8 bases. The CDR3 totals 14 residues. Germline assignment: CDR1 LNHNV and CDR2 YYDKDF (reference sequence). The ends lost 5 bases at V and 4 bases at J; junction bases unmatched: 6. The CDR3 loop reads CATSLDRGGYGYTF. The CDR3 DNA follows: TGTGCCACCAGCCTTGACAGGGGTGGCTATGGCTACACCTTC.

J is TRBJ2-1 and V is TRBV15; D perhaps matches TRBD1 (6 bases). Trimming took off 3 bases at V and 5 bases at J, with 11 bases between the two ends. In germline, CDR1 is LNHNV, CDR2 YYDKDF (reference sequence). This CDR3 has 14 residues. CDR3 region: CATSRDRQNNEQFF. CDR3 bases: TGTGCCACCAGCAGGGACAGACAAAACAATGAGCAGTTCTTC.

The chain combines TRBV4-1 with TRBJ1-6; the D gene is possibly TRBD1 (6 bases). There are 15 residues in the CDR3. CDR1 MGHRA and CDR2 YSYEKL come from the germline V gene. The V gene lost 0 bases and the J gene lost 7 bases, with 10 bases spanning the gap. Written as DNA, the CDR3 is TGCGCCAGCAGCCAAGAAGGGGGATTGAATTCACCCCTCCACTTT. This encodes CASSQEGGLNSPLHF.

This chain uses TRBV5-5 with TRBJ2-7; no reliable D call. The length of the CDR3 is 13 residues. Germline V gene lookup returns CDR1 SGHKS and CDR2 YYEKEE (reference sequence). V dropped 1 base and J dropped 4 bases, with 9 bases sitting between them. CDR3 loop: CASSLFESYEQYF. The CDR3 bases are TGTGCCAGCAGCTTGTTCGAGAGTTACGAGCAGTACTTC.

The chain employs TRBV7-9 and TRBJ2-3, with 7 positions matching TRBD2. The CDR3 is made up of 14 amino acids. The trim removed 3 bases at V and 1 base at J, leaving 1 base unmatched. Germline loops: CDR1 SEHNR, CDR2 FQNEAQ (reference sequence). CDR3 sequence reads: CASSFTSGTDTQYF. The DNA for the CDR3 is TGTGCCAGCAGCTTTACTAGCGGCACAGATACGCAGTATTTT.

The gene calls are TRBV7-9 and TRBJ2-7; 8 nucleotides line up with TRBD1. The CDR3 length is 14 residues. Germline trimming cut 5 bases from V and 4 bases from J; bases unmatched to any gene: 7. CDR1 is SEHNR and CDR2 is FQNEAQ in the germline V gene (reference sequence). CDR3 nucleotide sequence: TGTGCCAGCAGCGACCGGGACAGGCCTTACGAGCAGTACTTC. Amino acids: CASSDRDRPYEQYF.

This chain uses TRBV6-4 with TRBJ2-3; D not certain. Trimming left V 3 bases short and J 5 bases short, with 9 bases between. Germline values: CDR1 MRHNA, CDR2 SNTAGT. CDR3 size: 13 residues. CDR3 loop: CASSESSLDTQYF. In nucleotides, the CDR3 is TGTGCCAGCAGTGAATCCTCCCTAGATACGCAGTATTTT.